The clone carrying this TCR beta chain was found many times. The sample comes from a study of T-cell reconstitution after alpha-beta-depleted transplantation in children. Preparation of the TCRbeta library involved a method that used unique molecular identifiers. TCRdb reanalysed the PCR reads using MiXCR and keeps one entry per CDR3 protein. The sample has 230,000 or so distinct CDR3 sequences, 9.7% seen once. Sequencing used PBMCs from the stem cell graft donor, obtained from the stem cell graft. The TCR was taken from a human donor who donated a stem cell graft to a child with SCID.

CDR3 nucleotide sequence: TGCGCCAGCAGTGACAGGTCGGGAGGAAACACCATATATTTT. As protein: CASSDRSGGNTIYF. The chain uses TRBV5-1 and TRBJ1-3; D may be TRBD1 (6 bases). Looked up from germline, CDR1 is SGHRS and CDR2 is YFSETQ. The CDR3 loop spans 14 amino acids. Between the trimmed V and J ends, which lost 5 bases and 4 bases, there was a span of 13 bases. Looking up the rest from reference TRBV5-1 and TRBJ1-3 gives the full variable domain: KAGVTQTPRYLIKTRGQQVTLSCSPISGHRSVSWYQQTPGQGLQFLFEYFSETQRNKGNFPGRFSGRQFSNSRSEMNVSTLELGDSALYLCASSDRSGGNTIYFGEGSWLTVV.